Given below is one T cell receptor (beta chain) in context. Its antigen is still unknown. This record belongs to a study of cytotoxic CD8 clonotypes in ibrutinib-treated CLL. This CDR3 is 14 amino acids long. In germline, CDR1 is SNHLY, CDR2 FYNNEI. Trimming stripped 2 bases from V and 6 bases from J, with 10 bases between. Method: immunoSEQ multiplex PCR; TCRdb's copy keeps in-frame clones and lacks some. The data hold about 200,000 clones, with approximately 75% observed a single time. Whole-study results and caveats: Clonotypes that were public were uncommon, and they contracted or stayed stable on treatment.

This rearrangement joins TRBV2 to TRBJ2-2, with a possible D match to TRBD2 (7 bases). The TCR was taken from a human donor with chronic lymphocytic leukemia. The specimen comprised PBMCs, sampled after 12 months of ibrutinib treatment. In DNA form, the CDR3 reads TGTGCCAGCAGTGAAATGCGGGGGCCCGGGGAGCTGTTTTTT. Amino acid sequence: CASSEMRGPGELFF.